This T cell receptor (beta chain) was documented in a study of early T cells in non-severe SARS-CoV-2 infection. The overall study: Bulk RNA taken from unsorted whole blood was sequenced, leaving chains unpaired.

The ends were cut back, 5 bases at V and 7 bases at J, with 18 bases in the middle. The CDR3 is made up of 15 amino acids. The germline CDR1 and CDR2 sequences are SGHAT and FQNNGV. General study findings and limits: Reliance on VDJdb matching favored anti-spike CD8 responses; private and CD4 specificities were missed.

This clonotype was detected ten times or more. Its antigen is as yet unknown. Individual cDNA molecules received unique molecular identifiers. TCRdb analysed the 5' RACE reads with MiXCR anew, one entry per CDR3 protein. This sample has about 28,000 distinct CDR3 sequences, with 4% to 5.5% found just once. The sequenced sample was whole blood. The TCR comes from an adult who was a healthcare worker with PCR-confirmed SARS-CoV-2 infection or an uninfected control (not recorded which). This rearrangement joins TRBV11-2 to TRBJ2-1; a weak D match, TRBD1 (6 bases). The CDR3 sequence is CASSPPGADWNEQFF. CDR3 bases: TGTGCCAGCAGCCCTCCAGGGGCCGATTGGAATGAGCAGTTCTTC.